This is a list of T cell receptor beta chains from one sample in a study of response to subunit inactivated influenza vaccine. Each CDR3 protein is one row after TCRdb ran MiXCR on the RT-PCR reads. The sample lists 150,000 or so distinct CDR3 sequences, 11% seen once, with around 12% in the top ten. The material was non-naive T cells sorted from PBMCs, obtained 40 to 50 days after vaccination. Source of these receptors: a man aged 45-65 years who received an inactivated influenza vaccine. The CDR3 runs from the conserved cysteine through the conserved F or W. The order of the fields is clone size, D gene, V gene, J gene, CDR3 DNA, CDR3 protein. The D gene is left open where the match is weak. Expanded clones get a size class; other rows say once, few or many, or leave the size out.

clone size: NA; D gene: TRBD2; V gene: TRBV7-6; J gene: TRBJ2-2; CDR3 DNA: TGTGCCAGCAGCCAACTGAAGCCGACTAGCGGGAGGGCCGGTGGCACCGGGGAGCTGTTTTTT; CDR3 protein: CASSQLKPTSGRAGGTGELFF
clone size: many; D gene: TRBD1; V gene: TRBV12-3/TRBV12-4; J gene: TRBJ1-2; CDR3 DNA: TGTGCCAGCAGTCCAGGACAGGGGGCAGGAGGCTACACCTTC; CDR3 protein: CASSPGQGAGGYTF
clone size: few; D gene: NA; V gene: TRBV4-3; J gene: TRBJ1-4; CDR3 DNA: TGCGCCAGCAGCCAATACAGGGTTGGGAGTGAAAAACTGTTTTTT; CDR3 protein: CASSQYRVGSEKLFF
clone size: NA; D gene: NA; V gene: TRBV7-2; J gene: TRBJ1-3; CDR3 DNA: TGTGCCAGCAGCTTAGTTGACAGCTCTGGAAACACCATATATTTT; CDR3 protein: CASSLVDSSGNTIYF
clone size: many; D gene: NA; V gene: TRBV14; J gene: TRBJ1-6; CDR3 DNA: TGTGCCAGCAGCCAAGAGGGTAGATCACCCCTCCACTTT; CDR3 protein: CASSQEGRSPLHF
clone size: few; D gene: NA; V gene: TRBV4-3; J gene: TRBJ2-1; CDR3 DNA: TGCGCCAGCAGCCAAGATCCCACAGGGCCACACGGTGAGCAGTTCTTC; CDR3 protein: CASSQDPTGPHGEQFF
clone size: NA; D gene: NA; V gene: TRBV7-9; J gene: TRBJ2-3; CDR3 DNA: TGTGCCAGCAGCACTTCGACGGGGGGCACAGATACGCAGTATTTT; CDR3 protein: CASSTSTGGTDTQYF
clone size: NA; D gene: TRBD1; V gene: TRBV20-1; J gene: TRBJ1-5; CDR3 DNA: TGCAGTGCTAGCCCCGCGACAGGGAAGAGTCAGCCCCAGCATTTT; CDR3 protein: CSASPATGKSQPQHF
clone size: few; D gene: NA; V gene: TRBV7-9; J gene: TRBJ2-7; CDR3 DNA: TGTGCCAGCAGCTTCTCGGGGGACGTAGCCTACGAGCAGTACTTC; CDR3 protein: CASSFSGDVAYEQYF
clone size: many; D gene: NA; V gene: TRBV7-8; J gene: TRBJ1-1; CDR3 DNA: TGTGCCAGCAGCTTTGACGAGAACACTGAAGCTTTCTTT; CDR3 protein: CASSFDENTEAFF
clone size: many; D gene: TRBD2; V gene: TRBV4-1; J gene: TRBJ2-1; CDR3 DNA: TGCGCCAGCAGCCGGGGAGCTAGCGGCTACAATGAGCAGTTCTTC; CDR3 protein: CASSRGASGYNEQFF
clone size: many; D gene: NA; V gene: TRBV27; J gene: TRBJ2-5; CDR3 DNA: TGTGCCAGCAGTTGGAGTAGGGCGGGAGAGACCCAGTACTTC; CDR3 protein: CASSWSRAGETQYF
clone size: NA; D gene: NA; V gene: TRBV4-2; J gene: TRBJ2-6; CDR3 DNA: TGTGCCAGCAGCCAAGATTACGACAGGGGGGCCAACGTCCTGACTTTC; CDR3 protein: CASSQDYDRGANVLTF
clone size: NA; D gene: NA; V gene: TRBV19; J gene: TRBJ1-2; CDR3 DNA: TGTGCCACGGCGGACAGAAACTATGGCTACACCTTC; CDR3 protein: CATADRNYGYTF
clone size: once; D gene: TRBD2; V gene: TRBV5-4; J gene: TRBJ2-2; CDR3 DNA: TGTGCCAGCACCATCGGGGGGGGTTGCACCGGGGAGCTGTTTTTT; CDR3 protein: CASTIGGGCTGELFF
clone size: many; D gene: TRBD2; V gene: TRBV5-1; J gene: TRBJ2-1; CDR3 DNA: TGCGCCAGCAGCTCCGGGACTAGCGGGAGTGTTAGTCAGTTCTTC; CDR3 protein: CASSSGTSGSVSQFF
clone size: few; D gene: NA; V gene: TRBV19; J gene: TRBJ1-1; CDR3 DNA: TGTGCCAGTAGTCCTGCAAAGAACACTGAAGCTTTCTTT; CDR3 protein: CASSPAKNTEAFF
clone size: once; D gene: NA; V gene: TRBV4-3; J gene: TRBJ2-5; CDR3 DNA: TGCGCCAGCACTCCCCGCAGGGGTTTGGGGGAGACCCAGTACTTC; CDR3 protein: CASTPRRGLGETQYF
clone size: few; D gene: NA; V gene: TRBV6-1; J gene: TRBJ1-1; CDR3 DNA: TGTGCCAGCAGCTCTATAGGTGGAGCGAGGAACACTGAAGCTTTCTTT; CDR3 protein: CASSSIGGARNTEAFF
clone size: NA; D gene: TRBD1; V gene: TRBV13; J gene: TRBJ1-1; CDR3 DNA: TGTGCCAGCAGCTTCCCCCGGGACAGGGGACACACTGAAGCTTTCTTT; CDR3 protein: CASSFPRDRGHTEAFF
clone size: NA; D gene: TRBD1; V gene: TRBV29-1; J gene: TRBJ2-7; CDR3 DNA: TGCAGCGTTGAGGACCCGGACAGGGAATACGAGCAGTACTTC; CDR3 protein: CSVEDPDREYEQYF
clone size: NA; D gene: NA; V gene: TRBV20-1; J gene: TRBJ1-4; CDR3 DNA: TGCAGTGCTAGAGTCCCTCCAACTAATGAAAAACTGTTTTTT; CDR3 protein: CSARVPPTNEKLFF
clone size: NA; D gene: NA; V gene: TRBV19; J gene: TRBJ2-1; CDR3 DNA: TGTGCCAGTAGCGGGGGACGGATCATATCCTCCTACAATGAGCAGTTCTTC; CDR3 protein: CASSGGRIISSYNEQFF
clone size: many; D gene: NA; V gene: TRBV12-3/TRBV12-4; J gene: TRBJ2-6; CDR3 DNA: TGTGCCAGCACCGGGGCCAACGTCCTGACTTTC; CDR3 protein: CASTGANVLTF
clone size: few; D gene: TRBD1; V gene: TRBV10-3; J gene: TRBJ2-6; CDR3 DNA: TGTGCCATCAGTTCTCGTCGGACAGGGGGCTCTGGGGCCAACGTCCTGACTTTC; CDR3 protein: CAISSRRTGGSGANVLTF
clone size: NA; D gene: TRBD2; V gene: TRBV20-1; J gene: TRBJ2-3; CDR3 DNA: TGCAGTGCTAGAGGACTAGCGGGAGTTTGGGCAGATACGCAGTATTTT; CDR3 protein: CSARGLAGVWADTQYF
clone size: NA; D gene: TRBD2; V gene: TRBV10-3; J gene: TRBJ2-2; CDR3 DNA: TGTGCCATCAGTGAGTCGGCTAGCGGAAACACCGGGGAGCTGTTTTTT; CDR3 protein: CAISESASGNTGELFF
clone size: many; D gene: TRBD2; V gene: TRBV7-2; J gene: TRBJ2-1; CDR3 DNA: TGTGCCAGCAGCTTAAGTTTCGGGGGGGCTAGTCTCAATGAGCAGTTCTTC; CDR3 protein: CASSLSFGGASLNEQFF
clone size: NA; D gene: NA; V gene: TRBV5-1; J gene: TRBJ2-5; CDR3 DNA: TGCGCCAGCAGCGCCCTGAGGGCCCAACTGGTAGAGACCCAGTACTTC; CDR3 protein: CASSALRAQLVETQYF
clone size: many; D gene: NA; V gene: TRBV20-1; J gene: TRBJ2-3; CDR3 DNA: TGCAGTGCTTTGGGGGCGGGTGGAAGCACAGATACGCAGTATTTT; CDR3 protein: CSALGAGGSTDTQYF
clone size: NA; D gene: NA; V gene: TRBV20-1; J gene: TRBJ1-1; CDR3 DNA: TGCAGTGCGCAAGGGGGTATGAACACTGAAGCTTTCTTT; CDR3 protein: CSAQGGMNTEAFF
clone size: many; D gene: TRBD2; V gene: TRBV13; J gene: TRBJ2-1; CDR3 DNA: TGTGCCAGCAGCTTTCGACTAGCTTACAATGAGCAGTTCTTC; CDR3 protein: CASSFRLAYNEQFF
clone size: many; D gene: TRBD1; V gene: TRBV12-3/TRBV12-4; J gene: TRBJ2-1; CDR3 DNA: TGTGCCAGCAGGCCCGGGACAGGGCCCTACAATGAGCAGTTCTTC; CDR3 protein: CASRPGTGPYNEQFF
clone size: NA; D gene: NA; V gene: TRBV5-6; J gene: TRBJ2-5; CDR3 DNA: TGTGCCAGCAGCTTGGTTGGACAACAAGAGACCCAGTACTTC; CDR3 protein: CASSLVGQQETQYF
clone size: NA; D gene: TRBD2; V gene: TRBV7-3; J gene: TRBJ2-7; CDR3 DNA: TGTGCCAGCAGCTTAAGGGCTAGCGGTCCCTACGAGCAGTACTTC; CDR3 protein: CASSLRASGPYEQYF
clone size: few; D gene: TRBD1; V gene: TRBV11-2; J gene: TRBJ1-1; CDR3 DNA: TGTGCCAGCAGCTTCGACAGGGATGAAGCTTTCTTT; CDR3 protein: CASSFDRDEAFF
clone size: few; D gene: TRBD1; V gene: TRBV28; J gene: TRBJ2-5; CDR3 DNA: TGTGCCAGCAGTCATCCGGACAGGGGGTATCGGGAGACCCAGTACTTC; CDR3 protein: CASSHPDRGYRETQYF
clone size: few; D gene: NA; V gene: TRBV7-8; J gene: TRBJ1-1; CDR3 DNA: TGTGCCAGCAGCTTGAGTCGGGACAACCCACTTAGGCGTGAAGCTTTCTTT; CDR3 protein: CASSLSRDNPLRREAFF
clone size: many; D gene: NA; V gene: TRBV25-1; J gene: TRBJ2-3; CDR3 DNA: TGTGCCACCTGGGGGAGCACAGATACGCAGTATTTT; CDR3 protein: CATWGSTDTQYF
clone size: many; D gene: TRBD2; V gene: TRBV29-1; J gene: TRBJ2-1; CDR3 DNA: TGCAGCGTCACTAGCGGGAGGGCCCTCTACAATGAGCAGTTCTTC; CDR3 protein: CSVTSGRALYNEQFF
clone size: NA; D gene: TRBD2; V gene: TRBV28; J gene: TRBJ2-1; CDR3 DNA: TGTGCCAGCAGTTCCCCGGTCGTGGCGGGAGGACAACGAGACAATGAGCAGTTCTTC; CDR3 protein: CASSSPVVAGGQRDNEQFF
clone size: NA; D gene: NA; V gene: TRBV5-1; J gene: TRBJ2-6; CDR3 DNA: TGCGCCAGCAGCTTGGGACAGAGCTCTGGGGCCAACGTCCTGACTTTC; CDR3 protein: CASSLGQSSGANVLTF
clone size: few; D gene: NA; V gene: TRBV20-1; J gene: TRBJ2-5; CDR3 DNA: TGCAGTGCTAGAGATATGGGGAGTACCAAGTGGGAGACCCAGTACTTC; CDR3 protein: CSARDMGSTKWETQYF
clone size: many; D gene: TRBD2; V gene: TRBV12-3/TRBV12-4; J gene: TRBJ2-7; CDR3 DNA: TGTGCCAGCAGACCGAGCGGGGTATACGAGCAGTACTTC; CDR3 protein: CASRPSGVYEQYF
clone size: NA; D gene: NA; V gene: TRBV14; J gene: TRBJ2-1; CDR3 DNA: TGTGCCAGCAGCCAAGCTGTTTACAATGAGCAGTTCTTC; CDR3 protein: CASSQAVYNEQFF
clone size: NA; D gene: NA; V gene: TRBV11-2; J gene: TRBJ2-5; CDR3 DNA: TGTGCCAGCAGCTCGGGGAGGCCCCCCCAAGAGACCCAGTACTTC; CDR3 protein: CASSSGRPPQETQYF
clone size: NA; D gene: NA; V gene: TRBV7-2; J gene: TRBJ2-4; CDR3 DNA: TGTGCCAGCAGCCCTGCAGCGGACATTCAGTACTTC; CDR3 protein: CASSPAADIQYF
clone size: NA; D gene: NA; V gene: TRBV4-3; J gene: TRBJ2-7; CDR3 DNA: TGCGCCAGCAGCCAAGATCAACGGGGAGGAGAGCGGTACTTC; CDR3 protein: CASSQDQRGGERYF
clone size: many; D gene: TRBD1; V gene: TRBV5-6; J gene: TRBJ2-2; CDR3 DNA: TGTGCCAGCAGCTTTCGGACAGGGGGCTTGACCGGGGAGCTGTTTTTT; CDR3 protein: CASSFRTGGLTGELFF
clone size: NA; D gene: TRBD1; V gene: TRBV10-3; J gene: TRBJ1-5; CDR3 DNA: TGTGCCATCAGCCCCGACAGGGGGGATCAGCCCCAGCATTTT; CDR3 protein: CAISPDRGDQPQHF
clone size: NA; D gene: TRBD2; V gene: TRBV20-1; J gene: TRBJ2-3; CDR3 DNA: TGCAGTGCTATTGACCAGACTAGCGGCAGCACAGATACGCAGTATTTT; CDR3 protein: CSAIDQTSGSTDTQYF
clone size: few; D gene: NA; V gene: TRBV20-1; J gene: TRBJ1-1; CDR3 DNA: TGCAGTGCTAGCACTTTGGGGGTAGGCACTGAAGCTTTCTTT; CDR3 protein: CSASTLGVGTEAFF
clone size: NA; D gene: TRBD2; V gene: TRBV20-1; J gene: TRBJ2-7; CDR3 DNA: TGCAGTGCTTCACTAGCGGGATTGGGTCAAGGCCCCTACGAGCAGTACTTC; CDR3 protein: CSASLAGLGQGPYEQYF